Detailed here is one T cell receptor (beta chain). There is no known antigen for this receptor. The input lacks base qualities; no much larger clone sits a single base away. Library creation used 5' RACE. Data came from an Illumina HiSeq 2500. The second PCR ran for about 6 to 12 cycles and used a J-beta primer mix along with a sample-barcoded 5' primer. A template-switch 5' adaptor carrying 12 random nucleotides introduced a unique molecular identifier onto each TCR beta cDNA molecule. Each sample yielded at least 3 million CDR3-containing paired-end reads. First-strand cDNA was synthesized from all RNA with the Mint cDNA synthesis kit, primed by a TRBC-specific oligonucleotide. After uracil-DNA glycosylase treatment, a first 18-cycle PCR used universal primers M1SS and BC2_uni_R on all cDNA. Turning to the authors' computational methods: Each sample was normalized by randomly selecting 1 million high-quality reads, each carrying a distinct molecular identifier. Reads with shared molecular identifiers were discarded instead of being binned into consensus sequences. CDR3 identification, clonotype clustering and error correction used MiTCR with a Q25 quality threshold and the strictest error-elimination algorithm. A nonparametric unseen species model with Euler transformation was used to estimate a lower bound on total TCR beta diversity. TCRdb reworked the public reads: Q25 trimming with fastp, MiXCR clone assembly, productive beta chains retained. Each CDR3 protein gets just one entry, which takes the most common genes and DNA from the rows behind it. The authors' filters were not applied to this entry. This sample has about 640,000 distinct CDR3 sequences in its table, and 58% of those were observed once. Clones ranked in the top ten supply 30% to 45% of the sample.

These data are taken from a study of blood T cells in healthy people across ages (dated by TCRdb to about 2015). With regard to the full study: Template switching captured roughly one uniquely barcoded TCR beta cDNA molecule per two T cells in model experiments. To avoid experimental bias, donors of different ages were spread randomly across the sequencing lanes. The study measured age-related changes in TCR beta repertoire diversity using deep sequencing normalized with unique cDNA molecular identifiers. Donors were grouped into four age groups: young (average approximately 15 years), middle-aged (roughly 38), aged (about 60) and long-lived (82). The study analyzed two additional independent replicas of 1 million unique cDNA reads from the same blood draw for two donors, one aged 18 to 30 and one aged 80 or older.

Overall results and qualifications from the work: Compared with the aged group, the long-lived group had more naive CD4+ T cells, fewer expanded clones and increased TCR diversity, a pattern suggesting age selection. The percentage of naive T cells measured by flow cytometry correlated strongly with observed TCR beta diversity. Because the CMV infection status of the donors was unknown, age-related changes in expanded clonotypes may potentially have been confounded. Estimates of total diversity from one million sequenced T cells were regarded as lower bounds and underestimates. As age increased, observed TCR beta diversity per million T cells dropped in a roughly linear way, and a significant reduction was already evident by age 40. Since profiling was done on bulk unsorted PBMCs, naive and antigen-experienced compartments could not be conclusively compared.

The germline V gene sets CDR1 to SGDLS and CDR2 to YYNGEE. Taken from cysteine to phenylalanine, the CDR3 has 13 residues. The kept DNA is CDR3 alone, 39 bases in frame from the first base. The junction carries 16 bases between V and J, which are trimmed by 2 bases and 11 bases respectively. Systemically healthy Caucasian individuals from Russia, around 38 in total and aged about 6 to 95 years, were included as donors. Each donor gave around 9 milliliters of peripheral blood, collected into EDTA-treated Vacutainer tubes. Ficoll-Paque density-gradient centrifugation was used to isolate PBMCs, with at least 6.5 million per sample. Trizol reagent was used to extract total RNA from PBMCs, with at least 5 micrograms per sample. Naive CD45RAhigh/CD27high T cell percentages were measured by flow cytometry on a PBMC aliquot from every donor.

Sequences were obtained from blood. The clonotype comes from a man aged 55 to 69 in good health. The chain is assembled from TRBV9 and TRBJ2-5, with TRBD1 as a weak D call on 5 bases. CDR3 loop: CASSVVTDNEQYF. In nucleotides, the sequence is TGTGCCAGCAGCGTTGTGACAGACAATGAGCAGTACTTC.